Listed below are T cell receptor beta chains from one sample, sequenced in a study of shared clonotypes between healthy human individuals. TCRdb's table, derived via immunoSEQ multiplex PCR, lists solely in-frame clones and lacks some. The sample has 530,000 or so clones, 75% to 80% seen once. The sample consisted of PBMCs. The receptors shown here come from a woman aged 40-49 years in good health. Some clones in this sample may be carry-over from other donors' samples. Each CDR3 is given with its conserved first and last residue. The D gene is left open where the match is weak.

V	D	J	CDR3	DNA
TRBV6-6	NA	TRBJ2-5	CASSYGGDQETQYF	TGTGCCAGCAGTTACGGCGGGGACCAAGAGACCCAGTACTTC
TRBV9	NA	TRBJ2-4	CASSPSAPRGDIQYF	TGTGCCAGCAGCCCGTCGGCCCCTCGGGGAGACATTCAGTACTTC
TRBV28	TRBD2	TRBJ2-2	CASSPGLPLSGELFF	TGTGCCAGCAGTCCGGGACTACCTCTCTCCGGGGAGCTGTTTTTT
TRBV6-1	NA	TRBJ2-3	CASRKDLSTDTQYF	TGTGCCAGCAGAAAGGACCTTAGCACAGATACGCAGTATTTT
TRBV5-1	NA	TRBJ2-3	CASSLVSGNTDTQYF	TGCGCCAGCAGCTTGGTTAGCGGAAACACAGATACGCAGTATTTT
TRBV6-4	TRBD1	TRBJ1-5	CASSPDRGNQPQHF	TGTGCCAGCAGCCCCGACAGGGGTAATCAGCCCCAGCATTTT
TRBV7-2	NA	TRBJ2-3	CASSLKGRTDTQYF	TGTGCCAGCAGCTTAAAGGGTCGCACAGATACGCAGTATTTT
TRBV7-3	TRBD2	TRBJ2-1	CASSRLAGGLNEQFF	TGTGCCAGCAGCCGACTAGCGGGAGGTCTAAATGAGCAGTTCTTC
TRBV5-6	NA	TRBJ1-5	CASSRTAVHQPQHF	TGTGCCAGCAGCCGGACAGCGGTTCATCAGCCCCAGCATTTT
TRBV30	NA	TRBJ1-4	CAWMGRQPNEKLFF	TGTGCCTGGATGGGGAGACAGCCGAATGAAAAACTGTTTTTT
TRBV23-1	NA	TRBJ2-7	CASSQSPFQEASSYEQYF	TGCGCCAGCAGTCAATCGCCCTTCCAGGAAGCTTCCTCCTACGAGCAGTACTTC
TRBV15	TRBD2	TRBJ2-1	CATSREAVTSGGGRFF	TGTGCCACCAGCAGAGAGGCGGTGACTAGCGGAGGGGGGCGGTTCTTC
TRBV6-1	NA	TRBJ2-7	CASRRVGTLLGEQYF	TGTGCCAGCCGACGAGTTGGGACTCTGTTGGGGGAGCAGTACTTC
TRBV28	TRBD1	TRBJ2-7	CASSLLGDSVGYEQYF	TGTGCCAGCAGTTTACTCGGGGACAGCGTTGGCTACGAGCAGTACTTC
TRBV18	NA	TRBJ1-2	CASSPADPTVFGYTF	TGTGCCAGCTCACCCGCCGACCCAACCGTTTTCGGCTACACCTTC
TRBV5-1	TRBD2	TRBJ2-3	CASSLDGSGRADTQYF	TGCGCCAGCAGCTTGGATGGTAGCGGGAGAGCAGATACGCAGTATTTT
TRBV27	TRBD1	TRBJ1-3	CASSLSGGDGNTIYF	TGTGCCAGCAGTTTATCAGGGGGCGATGGAAACACCATATATTTT